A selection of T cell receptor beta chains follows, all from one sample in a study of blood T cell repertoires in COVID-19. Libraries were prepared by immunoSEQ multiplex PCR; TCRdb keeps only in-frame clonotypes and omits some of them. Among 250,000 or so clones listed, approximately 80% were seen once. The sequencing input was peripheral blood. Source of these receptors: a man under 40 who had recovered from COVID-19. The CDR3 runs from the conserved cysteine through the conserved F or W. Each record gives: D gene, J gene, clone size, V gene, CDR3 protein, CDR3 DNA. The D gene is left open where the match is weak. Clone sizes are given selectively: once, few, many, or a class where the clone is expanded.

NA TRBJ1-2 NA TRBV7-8 CASSPETGGYTF TGTGCCAGCAGCCCCGAAACTGGTGGCTACACCTTC
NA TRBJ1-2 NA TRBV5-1 CASSRNAEYYTF TGCGCCAGCAGCCGAAATGCAGAATACTACACCTTC
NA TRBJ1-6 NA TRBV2 CASRAETGIGSPLHF TGTGCCAGCAGGGCCGAAACAGGGATAGGTTCACCCCTCCACTTT
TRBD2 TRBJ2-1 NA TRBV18 CASSPSGGQVEQFF TGTGCCAGCTCACCCAGCGGGGGGCAGGTTGAGCAGTTCTTC
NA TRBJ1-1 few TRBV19 CASSIYFSGVGTEAFF TGTGCCAGTAGTATTTATTTTTCGGGGGTAGGCACTGAAGCTTTCTTT
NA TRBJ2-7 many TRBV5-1 CASSSSYEQYF TGCGCCAGCAGCTCATCCTACGAGCAGTACTTC
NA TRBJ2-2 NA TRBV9 CASSVAPRANTGELFF TGTGCCAGCAGCGTAGCCCCTCGAGCGAACACCGGGGAGCTGTTTTTT
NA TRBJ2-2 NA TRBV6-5 CASRRGLQGPGELFF TGTGCCAGCAGACGCGGATTACAGGGCCCCGGGGAGCTGTTTTTT
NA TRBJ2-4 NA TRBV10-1 CAPKGGAKDIQYF TGCGCCCCCAAGGGGGGGGCAAAGGACATTCAGTACTTC
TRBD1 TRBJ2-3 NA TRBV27 CASSSYGTAKSTDTQYF TGTGCCAGCAGTTCCTATGGGACAGCCAAAAGCACAGATACGCAGTATTTT
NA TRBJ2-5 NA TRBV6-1 CASSDRATGTQYF TGTGCCAGCAGTGACAGGGCCACGGGGACCCAGTACTTC
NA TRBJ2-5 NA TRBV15 CATSRDQEGRATQYF TGTGCCACCAGCAGAGATCAGGAGGGGAGAGCGACCCAGTACTTC
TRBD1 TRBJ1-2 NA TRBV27 CASSSPRDREYGYTF TGTGCCAGCAGTTCCCCGCGGGACAGGGAGTATGGCTACACCTTC
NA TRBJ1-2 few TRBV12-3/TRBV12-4 CASSDRIYGYTF TGTGCCAGCAGCGACAGAATCTATGGCTACACCTTC
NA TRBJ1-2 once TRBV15 CATSRDVGGPGGYTF TGTGCCACCAGCAGAGATGTGGGAGGCCCGGGTGGCTACACCTTC
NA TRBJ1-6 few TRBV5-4 CASSLAPGLGANSPLHF TGTGCCAGCAGCTTGGCCCCCGGGTTGGGTGCTAATTCACCCCTCCACTTT
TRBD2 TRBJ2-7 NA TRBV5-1 CASTRVSGASYEQYF TGCGCCAGTACCCGAGTTAGCGGGGCCTCCTACGAGCAGTACTTC
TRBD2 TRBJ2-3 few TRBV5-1 CASSLVGGAVQDTQYF TGCGCCAGCAGCTTGGTCGGGGGGGCGGTCCAAGATACGCAGTATTTT
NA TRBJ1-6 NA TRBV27 CASSLSPGGSPLHF TGTGCCAGCAGTTTAAGTCCGGGAGGTTCACCCCTCCACTTT
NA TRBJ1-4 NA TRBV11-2 CASSGQTATNEKLFF TGTGCCAGCAGTGGACAGACTGCAACTAATGAAAAACTGTTTTTT
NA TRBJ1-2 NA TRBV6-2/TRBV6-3 CASSYSGVEGYTF TGTGCCAGCAGTTACTCCGGGGTGGAAGGCTACACCTTC
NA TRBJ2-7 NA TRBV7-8 CASSRARAAYEQYF TGTGCCAGCAGCAGGGCCAGGGCTGCCTACGAGCAGTACTTC
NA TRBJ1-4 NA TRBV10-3 CAISDPYRATNEKLFF TGTGCCATCAGTGACCCTTACAGAGCAACTAATGAAAAACTGTTTTTT
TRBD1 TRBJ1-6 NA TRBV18 CASSPAGQGTNSPLHF TGTGCCAGCTCACCCGCGGGACAGGGAACTAATTCACCCCTCCACTTT
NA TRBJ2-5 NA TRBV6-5 CASREGSRETQYF TGTGCCAGCAGGGAGGGATCTAGGGAGACCCAGTACTTC
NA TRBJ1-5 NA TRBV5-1 CASSPGIAPSNQPQHF TGCGCCAGCAGCCCGGGTATTGCACCTAGCAATCAGCCCCAGCATTTT
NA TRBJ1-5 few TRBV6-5 CASSLSNPNNQPQHF TGTGCCAGCAGTCTTAGCAACCCCAACAATCAGCCCCAGCATTTT
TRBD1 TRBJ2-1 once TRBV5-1 CASSLEGDRVWEQFF TGCGCCAGCAGCTTGGAAGGGGACAGGGTTTGGGAGCAGTTCTTC
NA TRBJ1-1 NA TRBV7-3 CASSLTGGETEAFF TGTGCCAGCAGCTTAACAGGGGGGGAGACTGAAGCTTTCTTT
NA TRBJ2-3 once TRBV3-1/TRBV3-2 CASSLGLVVGTDTQYF TGTGCCAGCAGCCTCGGACTGGTGGTGGGGACAGATACGCAGTATTTT
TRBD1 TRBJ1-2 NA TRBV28 CASSTIRGFGYTF TGTGCCAGCAGTACGATCAGGGGGTTTGGCTACACCTTC
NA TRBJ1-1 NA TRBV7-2 CASSLVGAAEAFF TGTGCCAGCAGCTTAGTAGGGGCGGCAGAAGCTTTCTTT
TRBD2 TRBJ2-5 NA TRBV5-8 CASSLARTSLGGTQYF TGTGCCAGCAGCTTGGCACGGACTAGCCTAGGGGGGACCCAGTACTTC
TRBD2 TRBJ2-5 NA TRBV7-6 CASSYAGTSFRGEETQYF TGTGCCAGCAGCTATGCCGGGACTAGTTTCCGAGGGGAAGAGACCCAGTACTTC
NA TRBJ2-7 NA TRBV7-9 CASSSSNYEQYF TGTGCCAGCAGCTCCTCTAATTACGAGCAGTACTTC
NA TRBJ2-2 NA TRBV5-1 CASSVRVEGTGELFF TGCGCCAGCAGCGTGAGGGTCGAGGGAACCGGGGAGCTGTTTTTT
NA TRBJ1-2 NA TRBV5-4 CASSSPTSNYGYTF TGTGCCAGCAGCTCGCCCACAAGTAACTATGGCTACACCTTC
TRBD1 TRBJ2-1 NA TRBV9 CASSVGGQGANEQFF TGTGCCAGCAGCGTAGGGGGACAGGGGGCCAATGAGCAGTTCTTC
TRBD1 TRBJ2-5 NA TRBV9 CASSVGTGERGETQYF TGTGCCAGCAGCGTAGGGACAGGGGAGAGAGGGGAGACCCAGTACTTC
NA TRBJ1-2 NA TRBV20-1 CSLMGAFSF TGCAGCCTTATGGGGGCCTTCTCCTTC
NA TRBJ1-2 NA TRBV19 CASSSGIDYGYTF TGTGCCAGTAGCTCGGGTATCGACTATGGCTACACCTTC
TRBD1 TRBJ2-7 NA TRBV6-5 CASSYRTGKPYEQYF TGTGCCAGCAGTTACCGGACAGGGAAACCCTACGAGCAGTACTTC
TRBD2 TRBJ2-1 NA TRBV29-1 CSVVSRGAYNEQFF TGCAGCGTTGTAAGCCGGGGGGCCTACAATGAGCAGTTCTTC